Listed below are T cell receptor beta chains from one sample, sequenced in a study of T cell changes during pregnancy in multiple sclerosis. Method: immunoSEQ multiplex PCR; TCRdb's copy keeps in-frame clones and lacks some. The sample contains about 42,000 clones, around 80% of which appear only once. The specimen comprised CD4+ T cells from peripheral blood mononuclear cells, sampled before pregnancy. These receptors originate from a female donor with multiple sclerosis, enrolled in a pregnancy study. The CDR3 runs from the conserved cysteine through the conserved F or W. A D gene is named only where the DNA matches it firmly. The size field is filled for only some rows; it gives once, few, many or a size class.

d_gene	j_gene	abundance	len	v_gene	CDR3aa	CDR3nt
TRBD1	TRBJ1-2	.	15	TRBV6-5	CASSPPGQGFRGYTF	TGTGCCAGCAGCCCTCCTGGACAGGGGTTTAGGGGCTACACCTTC
.	TRBJ1-4	.	14	TRBV6-5	CASSWSRELGKLFF	TGTGCCAGCAGTTGGAGCAGGGAACTCGGAAAACTGTTTTTT
.	TRBJ1-2	.	14	TRBV5-6	CASSWDMGNYGYTF	TGTGCCAGCAGCTGGGACATGGGTAACTATGGCTACACCTTC
.	TRBJ1-2	.	17	TRBV6-1	CASSEAGLNVVHYGYTF	TGTGCCAGCAGTGAAGCAGGACTAAATGTTGTTCACTATGGCTACACCTTC
.	TRBJ1-2	.	15	TRBV6-5	CASSKTDTNNYGYTF	TGTGCCAGCAGTAAAACCGACACGAATAACTATGGCTACACCTTC
.	TRBJ2-3	.	16	TRBV4-1	CASSQEYGVRTDTQYF	TGCGCCAGCAGCCAAGAGTACGGGGTACGGACAGATACGCAGTATTTT
.	TRBJ1-3	.	15	TRBV6-5	CASSYEGATGNTIYF	TGTGCCAGCAGTTACGAGGGTGCTACTGGAAACACCATATATTTT
.	TRBJ1-1	few	18	TRBV30	CAWSVRTPAHRLDTEAFF	TGTGCCTGGAGTGTAAGGACACCCGCCCACAGGCTGGACACTGAAGCTTTCTTT
.	TRBJ1-3	.	15	TRBV9	CASSVDSYSGNTIYF	TGTGCCAGCAGCGTCGACAGCTACTCTGGAAACACCATATATTTT
.	TRBJ1-1	.	15	TRBV19	CASSINSLVNTEAFF	TGTGCCAGTAGTATTAACAGCCTTGTGAACACTGAAGCTTTCTTT
.	TRBJ2-7	.	12	TRBV13	CASSFQGSEQYF	TGTGCCAGCAGCTTTCAGGGGTCGGAGCAGTACTTC
.	TRBJ2-1	few	11	TRBV7-8	CAGGSYNEQFF	TGTGCCGGAGGCTCCTACAATGAGCAGTTCTTC
.	TRBJ1-6	.	16	TRBV5-1	CASSLLQFSHNSPLHF	TGCGCCAGCAGCTTGTTACAGTTCTCCCATAATTCACCCCTCCACTTT
.	TRBJ1-1	few	11	TRBV2	CASSAGSEAFF	TGTGCCAGCAGTGCAGGGTCCGAAGCTTTCTTT
.	TRBJ2-1	once	16	TRBV7-2	CASSAGPPSSYNEQFF	TGTGCCAGCAGCGCAGGGCCGCCGAGCTCCTACAATGAGCAGTTCTTC
.	TRBJ1-2	.	13	TRBV30	CAWSVAGFYGYTF	TGTGCCTGGAGTGTAGCAGGGTTCTATGGCTACACCTTC
TRBD1	TRBJ1-4	.	16	TRBV9	CASSSRQGLTNEKLFF	TGTGCCAGCAGCTCACGACAGGGCCTAACTAATGAAAAACTGTTTTTT
TRBD1	TRBJ1-1	.	13	TRBV27	CASSWQGGTEAFF	TGTGCCAGCAGTTGGCAGGGGGGCACTGAAGCTTTCTTT
.	TRBJ2-5	.	13	TRBV6-5	CASFGLAEETQYF	TGTGCCAGCTTCGGGCTAGCCGAAGAGACCCAGTACTTC
TRBD1	TRBJ2-7	.	16	TRBV27	CASSLGQGGIASEQYF	TGTGCCAGCAGTTTAGGACAGGGGGGGATCGCTAGCGAGCAGTACTTC
TRBD1	TRBJ1-1	.	15	TRBV6-5	CASSYRRGTATEAFF	TGTGCCAGCAGTTACAGACGAGGGACAGCCACTGAAGCTTTCTTT
.	TRBJ1-2	.	14	TRBV5-1	CASSLDRVSYGYTF	TGCGCCAGCAGCTTGGACAGGGTCAGCTATGGCTACACCTTC
.	TRBJ1-1	.	15	TRBV5-1	CASSPTGRADTEAFF	TGCGCCAGCAGCCCTACCGGGCGAGCGGACACTGAAGCTTTCTTT
.	TRBJ2-3	once	16	TRBV12-1	CASSFAGSRGTDTQYF	TGTGCCAGCAGCTTTGCGGGTTCGCGGGGCACAGATACGCAGTATTTT
TRBD1	TRBJ1-2	.	13	TRBV30	CAWSVGGAYGYTF	TGTGCCTGGAGTGTAGGGGGCGCCTATGGCTACACCTTC
.	TRBJ1-2	.	16	TRBV5-1	CASSLGQKRTIYGYTF	TGCGCCAGCAGCTTGGGACAGAAGAGAACTATCTATGGCTACACCTTC
TRBD2	TRBJ2-3	.	15	TRBV30	CAWSRVGAGTDTQYF	TGTGCCTGGAGTAGGGTGGGAGCGGGGACAGATACGCAGTATTTT
.	TRBJ1-1	.	14	TRBV19	CASSRAPGDTEAFF	TGTGCCAGTAGTAGGGCACCGGGGGACACTGAAGCTTTCTTT
.	TRBJ1-2	once	14	TRBV5-1	CASSLMRTEYGYTF	TGCGCCAGCAGCTTGATGAGGACAGAGTATGGCTACACCTTC
TRBD2	TRBJ2-3	.	15	TRBV10-3	CAISELAGTTDTQYF	TGTGCCATCAGTGAACTAGCGGGGACGACAGATACGCAGTATTTT
.	TRBJ1-5	once	14	TRBV6-5	CASSYSQGNQPQHF	TGTGCCAGCAGTTACTCCCAGGGTAATCAGCCCCAGCATTTT
TRBD1	TRBJ1-2	.	14	TRBV14	CASSQNRGSYGYTF	TGTGCCAGCAGCCAAAACAGGGGGAGCTATGGCTACACCTTC
.	TRBJ1-4	.	14	TRBV7-2	CASSLKGDGEKLFF	TGTGCCAGCAGCTTAAAGGGGGATGGGGAAAAACTGTTTTTT
TRBD1	TRBJ1-2	.	15	TRBV18	CASSPPGQGAVGYTF	TGTGCCAGCTCACCACCGGGACAGGGGGCGGTTGGCTACACCTTC
TRBD1	TRBJ1-1	.	14	TRBV7-6	CASSLVQGSTEAFF	TGTGCCAGCAGCTTAGTACAGGGGAGCACTGAAGCTTTCTTT
TRBD1	TRBJ2-5	.	13	TRBV5-1	CASFGTGEETQYF	TGCGCCAGCTTCGGGACAGGGGAAGAGACCCAGTACTTC
.	TRBJ2-5	.	13	TRBV11-1	CASSSGRWLTQYF	TGTGCCAGCAGCTCGGGTCGTTGGCTGACCCAGTACTTC
.	TRBJ1-5	once	13	TRBV18	CASSPGRNQPQHF	TGTGCCAGCTCACCTGGCAGAAATCAGCCCCAGCATTTT
TRBD2	TRBJ2-5	.	17	TRBV18	CASSPRASSGEKETQYF	TGTGCCAGCTCACCACGCGCATCTAGCGGAGAAAAAGAGACCCAGTACTTC
.	TRBJ1-5	.	15	TRBV7-9	CASSLRGNSNQPQHF	TGTGCCAGCAGCTTGCGGGGAAATAGCAATCAGCCCCAGCATTTT
TRBD1	TRBJ2-7	.	15	TRBV30	CAWNRPGQGRYEQYF	TGTGCCTGGAACCGACCGGGACAGGGTAGGTACGAGCAGTACTTC
TRBD1	TRBJ1-2	.	15	TRBV5-1	CASSPRQGAGYGYTF	TGCGCCAGCAGCCCCAGACAGGGGGCAGGGTATGGCTACACCTTC